The 30 T cell receptor beta chains presented below share a single source sample, sequenced in a study of response to subunit inactivated influenza vaccine (dated by TCRdb to the late 2010s). The library was produced with RT-PCR. The listed sequencing device is Illumina HiSeq 2500. TCRdb took the public reads, trimmed them with fastp at Q25, ran MiXCR for clone calling and kept in-frame beta chains. For every CDR3 protein sequence, its rows merge into one entry that carries the most common genes and DNA. The sample table holds 630,000 or so distinct CDR3 sequences, of which approximately 14% were seen once. The top ten clonotypes cover around a tenth of the sample. Sequencing used PBMCs from blood, obtained roughly 12 days after vaccination. The source is a man aged 50 to 60 who received an inactivated influenza vaccine. Donor details come from another sample of the same person, matched by shared clones.

The chain carries TRBV7-9 and TRBJ2-1, with D unresolved. Trimming removed 4 bases at V and 0 bases at J, with 10 bases between. Germline assignment: CDR1 SEHNR and CDR2 FQNEAQ (reference sequence). The CDR3 is 15 residues long. The CDR3 coding sequence is TGTGCCAGCAGCTCCTCCTGGAGCTCCTACAATGAGCAGTTCTTC. It codes for CASSSSWSSYNEQFF.

The V call is TRBV12-3 or TRBV12-4, the J call TRBJ2-7, with a possible D match to TRBD2 (6 bases). Between the trimmed V and J ends, which lost 5 bases and 3 bases, there was a span of 11 bases. CDR3 length equals 13 residues. This chain's CDR3 is CASSSGRHYEQYF. For the CDR3, the DNA is TGTGCCAGCAGTAGCGGGCGGCACTACGAGCAGTACTTC.

This clonotype has a handful of counts. J is TRBJ2-1 and V is TRBV6-2 or TRBV6-3; 8 bases match TRBD1. CDR3 length equals 17 residues. From germline, CDR1 is MNHEY and CDR2 SVGEGT. Trimming removed 0 bases from V and 4 bases from J; junction bases left unmatched: 8. The CDR3 DNA sequence: TGTGCCAGCAGTTACTCCCCCGGGACAGGTATATACAATGAGCAGTTCTTC. Translating it yields CASSYSPGTGIYNEQFF.

This clonotype occurred a few times. The J gene is TRBJ2-7, the V gene TRBV6-1, with D possibly matching TRBD1 (6 bases). The V end lost 5 bases, the J end lost 3 bases, and 14 bases lay between the germline ends. The CDR3 has 14 amino acids. The germline gives CDR1 MNHNS, CDR2 SASEGT. CDR3 amino acids: CASSLNRESYEQYF. As DNA, the CDR3 is TGTGCCAGCAGTCTTAACAGGGAAAGCTACGAGCAGTACTTC.

J is TRBJ2-3 and V is TRBV20-1, with D possibly called TRBD1 or TRBD2 (6 bases each). The CDR3 totals 15 residues. Germline V gene sequence: CDR1 DFQATT, CDR2 SNEGSKA (reference sequence). V was shortened by 5 bases and J by 0 bases, with 15 bases between the two germline ends. DNA for the CDR3: TGCAGTGCTGATGACTGGGGGGCTAGCACAGATACGCAGTATTTT. Its protein product is CSADDWGASTDTQYF.

The table lists this clonotype with a few counts. The rearrangement joins TRBV12-3 or TRBV12-4 to TRBJ2-5; tentative D call: TRBD2 (6 bases). Trimming shortened V by 3 bases and J by 4 bases, and 15 bases separated the two germline ends. This CDR3 region has 15 residues. DNA of the CDR3: TGTGCCAGCAGTTTGTCGCCCGGGAGTGGAGAGACCCAGTACTTC. Translation gives CASSLSPGSGETQYF.

This clonotype turned up a few times. The V and J genes are TRBV4-1 and TRBJ2-1; perhaps TRBD2 as D (6 bases). The V end was cut by 1 base, the J end by 7 bases, with 17 bases between. This CDR3 comprises 16 residues. Germline assignment: CDR1 MGHRA and CDR2 YSYEKL. The CDR3: CASSQAGGTFVNEQFF. CDR3 bases: TGCGCCAGCAGCCAAGCTGGGGGGACCTTTGTAAATGAGCAGTTCTTC.

The CDR3, as DNA: TGCAGTGCTAGAGGTCCGCCTACCTACAATGAGCAGTTCTTC. This translates into CSARGPPTYNEQFF. This sequence joins TRBV20-1 and TRBJ2-1, with D hard to call. Germline V gene lookup returns CDR1 DFQATT and CDR2 SNEGSKA (reference sequence). V lost 1 base, J lost 2 bases, and 9 bases lay in between. There are 14 residues in the CDR3.

V gene TRBV4-3 combines with J gene TRBJ2-1; D is unclear. V lost 0 bases and J 5 bases, leaving 8 bases between the germline ends. This CDR3 spans 14 amino acids. The germline V gene has CDR1 LGHNA and CDR2 YSLEER. This CDR3 is CASSQDLTDNEQFF. CDR3 bases: TGCGCCAGCAGCCAAGATCTCACGGACAATGAGCAGTTCTTC.

This clonotype was seen a few times. J is TRBJ1-5 and V is TRBV12-3 or TRBV12-4; tentative D call: TRBD1 (5 bases). There are 14 residues in the CDR3. Trimming took 1 base from V and 7 from J, leaving 11 bases between them. This CDR3 reads CASSLEWWGQPQHF. In DNA form, the CDR3 reads TGTGCCAGCAGTTTAGAGTGGTGGGGGCAGCCCCAGCATTTT.

This clonotype has ten or more counts. The rearrangement links TRBV4-3 to TRBJ2-1; the match to TRBD1 covers 9 bases. CDR3 length: 17 amino acids. V lost 2 bases to trimming and J lost 2 bases; unmatched junction nucleotides: 7. CDR1 is LGHNA, CDR2 YSLEER, per germline. The CDR3 region is CASSQSLGQGPYNEQFF. The DNA for the CDR3 is TGCGCCAGCAGCCAATCACTGGGACAGGGTCCCTACAATGAGCAGTTCTTC.

This clonotype showed up many times. Here the CDR3 DNA reads TGCAGTGCGGGGGACTACCACTCCTACGAGCAGTACTTC. Its protein is CSAGDYHSYEQYF. This chain uses TRBV20-1 with TRBJ2-7; 7 nucleotides agree with TRBD2. From germline, CDR1 is DFQATT and CDR2 SNEGSKA (reference sequence). CDR3 length: 13 residues. Trimming removed 6 bases from V and 0 bases from J; junction bases left unmatched: 5.

The rearrangement joins TRBV4-1 to TRBJ1-2; maybe TRBD1 (5 bases). The germline V and J ends were trimmed by 1 base and 5 bases, with 14 bases remaining between them. The germline CDR1 and CDR2 sequences are MGHRA and YSYEKL. The CDR3 covers 15 residues. The CDR3 spells CASSQVGVGLYGYTF. The CDR3 region has the DNA TGCGCCAGCAGCCAAGTAGGGGTGGGTCTATATGGCTACACCTTC.

Of note for this clonotype: At one end, the junction sequence differs from germline, possibly due to a read error. V and J are TRBV20-1 and TRBJ2-1, with TRBD2 matching over 9 bases. There are 15 residues in the CDR3. Germline V gene lookup returns CDR1 DFQATT and CDR2 SNEGSKA (reference sequence). The CDR3 sequence is CCASPLAGMSNEQFF. The CDR3 bases are TGCTGTGCTAGCCCCCTAGCGGGGATGAGTAATGAGCAGTTCTTC.

The V call is TRBV10-3, the J call TRBJ2-5; TRBD1 is a possible D gene (6 bases). Germline loops: CDR1 ENHRY, CDR2 SYGVKD. V lost 6 bases and J lost 5, with 13 bases in between. The CDR3 has 13 residues. The CDR3 DNA follows: TGTGCCATCAGCGCCGGGACACTTGAGACCCAGTACTTC. Translating it yields CAISAGTLETQYF.

The V call is TRBV28, the J call TRBJ1-1; D remains unclear. CDR3 length equals 15 residues. Deletions cut 1 base from V and 1 base from J, with 10 bases between. CDR1 is MDHEN and CDR2 is SYDVKM in the germline V gene. The DNA of the CDR3 is TGTGCCAGCAGTTTATTTCAAGTAAAGAACACTGAAGCTTTCTTT. It is translated as CASSLFQVKNTEAFF. Based on the CDR3 plus reference TRBV28 and TRBJ1-1, the full variable domain is DVKVTQSSRYLVKRTGEKVFLECVQDMDHENMFWYRQDPGLGLRLIYFSYDVKMKEKGDIPEGYSVSREKKERFSLILESASTNQTSMYLCASSLFQVKNTEAFFGQGTRLTVV.

In its sample, this clonotype was seen a few times. The chain has TRBV20-1 and TRBJ1-2; D remains ambiguous. Germline CDR1 DFQATT, CDR2 SNEGSKA (reference sequence). The CDR3 is 15 residues long. The ends were cut back, 0 bases at V and 5 bases at J, with 16 bases in the middle. The CDR3 region has the DNA TGCAGTGCTAGAGATCGTAACCGGGGAGGGTATGGCTACACCTTC. The encoded protein is CSARDRNRGGYGYTF.

This clonotype came up a few times. This chain links TRBV7-3 with TRBJ2-1; tentatively, D is TRBD2 (5 bases). The germline CDR1 and CDR2 sequences are SGHTA and FQGTGA. The CDR3 extends over 18 amino acids. The V end lost 5 bases, the J end lost 6 bases, and 26 bases lay between the germline ends. CDR3 in DNA: TGTGCCAGCAGCCCGTTCCCGTTTACTGGGAGTTCACTCAATGAGCAGTTCTTC. Amino acids: CASSPFPFTGSSLNEQFF.

The chain combines TRBV6-2 or TRBV6-3 with TRBJ2-7; the D call may be TRBD1 or TRBD2 (5 bases each). Trimming left V 0 bases short and J 5 bases short, with 17 bases between. CDR3 size: 16 residues. The V gene's germline CDR1 is MNHEY and CDR2 SVGEGT. CDR3 nucleotide sequence: TGTGCCAGCAGTTACTCCCAAGGGGTAGCCGGGGACGAGCAGTACTTC. This codes for CASSYSQGVAGDEQYF.

This clonotype occurred many times. This rearrangement joins TRBV14 to TRBJ1-2; D is unresolved. The ends were cut back, 2 bases at V and 1 base at J, with 5 bases in the middle. The CDR3 has 13 amino acids. Germline CDR1 is SGHDN and CDR2 is FVKESK. CDR3 protein: CASSQTYNYGYTF. CDR3 nucleotides: TGTGCCAGCAGCCAAACTTATAACTATGGCTACACCTTC.

The sample holds a few counts of this clonotype. The chain couples TRBV6-1 to TRBJ2-5; D remains ambiguous. This CDR3 is 13 amino acids long. Germline CDR1 reads MNHNS; CDR2 reads SASEGT. Trimming removed 5 bases from V and 3 bases from J, with 10 bases in between. This chain's CDR3 is CASSTRRKETQYF. As DNA, the CDR3 is TGTGCCAGCAGTACAAGACGCAAAGAGACCCAGTACTTC.

This clonotype was seen a handful of times. V is TRBV5-1 and J is TRBJ2-7, with D uncertain. V was cut by 0 bases and J by 6 bases, with 7 bases left in between. Germline V CDR1 and CDR2: SGHRS, YFSETQ. The CDR3 is 12 amino acids. CDR3 sequence reads: CASSLVWGEQYF. The CDR3 DNA is TGCGCCAGCAGCTTGGTATGGGGCGAGCAGTACTTC.

This clonotype was seen a few times. The chain links TRBV7-3 to TRBJ2-1; TRBD2 matches at 8 bases. The V and J ends lost 4 bases and 4 bases, in that order; junction bases with no gene match: 12. Germline assignment: CDR1 SGHTA and CDR2 FQGTGA. CDR3 length: 17 amino acids. CDR3 protein: CASSSLTSGHKYNEQFF. CDR3 DNA: TGTGCCAGCAGCTCGCTAACTAGCGGTCACAAATACAATGAGCAGTTCTTC.

J is TRBJ2-7 and V is TRBV2; 12 nucleotides agree with TRBD1. The CDR3 sequence is 15 residues long. The V segment lost 6 bases and the J segment 6 bases; nucleotides outside the gene matches: 9. Looked up from germline, CDR1 is SNHLY and CDR2 is FYNNEI. The CDR3 loop is CASRTTGTGGREQYF. Written as DNA, the CDR3 is TGTGCCAGCAGAACCACCGGGACAGGGGGCCGCGAGCAGTACTTC.

This chain's CDR3 is CATSDGKNEQFF. CDR3 sequence (DNA): TGTGCCACCAGTGATGGCAAAAATGAGCAGTTCTTC. V usage is TRBV24-1 and J usage is TRBJ2-1; no clear D. The length of the CDR3 is 12 residues. V gave up 3 bases and J gave up 7 bases, with 6 bases separating them. From germline, CDR1 is KGHDR and CDR2 SFDVKD.

This clonotype was counted at least ten times. V is TRBV6-4 and J is TRBJ2-5; 10 bases agree with TRBD2. There are 19 residues in the CDR3. Germline trimming cut 6 bases from V and 3 bases from J; bases unmatched to any gene: 19. Germline CDR1 reads MRHNA; CDR2 reads SNTAGT. The CDR3 loop reads CASRRTGVLLAGTKETQYF. CDR3 nucleotide sequence: TGTGCCAGCAGGCGAACAGGGGTCCTACTAGCGGGGACTAAAGAGACCCAGTACTTC.

V usage is TRBV28 and J usage is TRBJ2-5; D is unresolved. The CDR3 covers 13 residues. Germline CDR1 is MDHEN and CDR2 is SYDVKM. The V end lost 7 bases, the J end lost 5 bases, and 14 bases lay between the germline ends. CDR3 sequence (DNA): TGTGCCAGCAAAAAGAGAGTTCTGGAGACCCAGTACTTC. Protein sequence: CASKKRVLETQYF. The whole variable domain, filled in from reference TRBV28 and TRBJ2-5, reads DVKVTQSSRYLVKRTGEKVFLECVQDMDHENMFWYRQDPGLGLRLIYFSYDVKMKEKGDIPEGYSVSREKKERFSLILESASTNQTSMYLCASKKRVLETQYFGPGTRLLVL.

The V call is TRBV20-1, the J call TRBJ2-7, with D uncertain. The CDR3 contains 15 residues. V was trimmed by 5 bases and J by 6 bases, leaving 23 bases between them. The germline V gene encodes CDR1 DFQATT and CDR2 SNEGSKA (reference sequence). The DNA of the CDR3 is TGCAGTGCTGAACGATGGGGATTTTCAACCGGCGAGCAGTACTTC. Amino acid sequence: CSAERWGFSTGEQYF.

This clonotype was counted between two and nine times. This rearrangement joins TRBV6-5 to TRBJ2-1; D may be TRBD1 (6 bases). Germline CDR1 is MNHEY and CDR2 is SVGAGI. V was clipped by 4 bases and J by 4 bases, with 14 bases between them. The CDR3 length is 15 residues. The CDR3 DNA reads TGTGCCAGCAGTTCATGGGACAAGGATTACAATGAGCAGTTCTTC. Amino acid sequence: CASSSWDKDYNEQFF.

This clonotype has only a few counts. The V call is TRBV2, the J call TRBJ1-5, with D uncertain. CDR3 size: 15 residues. V lost 2 bases to trimming and J lost 1 base, with 9 bases between them. Germline CDR1 reads SNHLY; CDR2 reads FYNNEI. CDR3 sequence (DNA): TGTGCCAGCAGTGAATGGGCAGCAAGCAATCAGCCCCAGCATTTT. This encodes CASSEWAASNQPQHF.